Listed below are T cell receptor beta chains from one sample, sequenced in a study of blood T cell repertoires in COVID-19. Sequenced by immunoSEQ multiplex PCR; TCRdb stores in-frame clones only, minus some. The sample lists more than 150,000 clones, about 93% occurring once. The specimen sequenced was peripheral blood. The receptor set was obtained from a man aged 25-45 years with COVID-19, enrolled during active disease. Each CDR3 is given with its conserved first and last residue. Fields, in order: J gene, V gene, CDR3 protein.

j_call: TRBJ1-2
v_call: TRBV30
cdr3_aa: CAWRRQGGFYGYTF

j_call: TRBJ1-1
v_call: TRBV7-9
cdr3_aa: CASSAQRGGNTEAFF

j_call: TRBJ1-5
v_call: TRBV6-5
cdr3_aa: CASSFTGGNQPQHF

j_call: TRBJ2-1
v_call: TRBV11-1
cdr3_aa: CASSWDRGNEQFF

j_call: TRBJ2-7
v_call: TRBV4-1
cdr3_aa: CASSQWVRRTYEQYF

j_call: TRBJ2-6
v_call: TRBV6-5
cdr3_aa: CASTETPSGANVLTF

j_call: TRBJ2-7
v_call: TRBV4-1
cdr3_aa: CASSQGKDRVHEQYF

j_call: TRBJ1-6
v_call: TRBV12-5
cdr3_aa: CASGLVWGEGSPLHF

j_call: TRBJ1-2
v_call: TRBV27
cdr3_aa: CASSSLLGRGEVYYGYTF

j_call: TRBJ1-1
v_call: TRBV6-5
cdr3_aa: CASRPGLNTEAFF

j_call: TRBJ1-1
v_call: TRBV19
cdr3_aa: CASSYYRNTEAFF

j_call: TRBJ1-5
v_call: TRBV6-5
cdr3_aa: CASSAQGENQPQHF

j_call: TRBJ2-7
v_call: TRBV4-1
cdr3_aa: CASSQEKDRAYEQYF

j_call: TRBJ2-1
v_call: TRBV5-1
cdr3_aa: CASSLARRLVSNEQFF

j_call: TRBJ1-6
v_call: TRBV10-2
cdr3_aa: CASSEPVSPLHF

j_call: TRBJ1-1
v_call: TRBV25-1
cdr3_aa: CASSDPGTEAFF

j_call: TRBJ1-2
v_call: TRBV27
cdr3_aa: CASSLSTGRPYGYTF

j_call: TRBJ1-3
v_call: TRBV5-1
cdr3_aa: CASSLKGQGDGNTIYF

j_call: TRBJ2-1
v_call: TRBV6-5
cdr3_aa: CASSPSGGARNEQFF

j_call: TRBJ1-5
v_call: TRBV27
cdr3_aa: CASSRNRAGDQPQHF

j_call: TRBJ1-4
v_call: TRBV19
cdr3_aa: CASRTAGGINEKLFF

j_call: TRBJ2-7
v_call: TRBV21-1
cdr3_aa: CASSKELSHRFLASYEQYF

j_call: TRBJ2-7
v_call: TRBV4-2
cdr3_aa: CASSQAGKTYEQYF

j_call: TRBJ1-1
v_call: TRBV2
cdr3_aa: CASSEFDRGNTEAFF